A single sample gave rise to the 32 T cell receptor beta chains below, sequenced in a study of OX40 agonist ivuxolimab in advanced cancers. Measured with immunoSEQ multiplex PCR; TCRdb has only the in-frame clones, and not every one. The data show 60,000 to 80,000 clones, more than 65% seen once. The sequencing here drew on CD4+ or CD8+ T cells sorted from blood, taken in a trial of the OX40 agonist ivuxolimab. Every receptor here comes from an adult with an advanced solid tumor such as melanoma, head and neck, liver or kidney cancer.

The table lists this clone with a count of one. The V and J genes are TRBV7-9 and TRBJ2-7; no reliable D call. CDR3 length: 12 residues. Germline CDR1 reads SEHNR; CDR2 reads FQNEAQ (reference sequence). The V gene lost 8 bases and the J gene lost 2 bases, with 10 bases spanning the gap. CDR3 DNA sequence: TGTGCCAGCGTTGCGAACGCCTACGAGCAGTACTTC. As protein: CASVANAYEQYF.

The genes are TRBV29-1 and TRBJ1-2, with a weak D call TRBD1 (6 bases). Germline CDR1 SQVTM, CDR2 ANQGSEA. This CDR3 has 13 amino acids. V lost 4 bases and J 5 bases, leaving 14 bases between the germline ends. CDR3 coding DNA: TGCAGCGTTGCACAGGGTGGGCTGTATGGCTACACCTTC. This gives the protein CSVAQGGLYGYTF.

The CDR3 bases are TGTGCCAGCAGCTTGCAGCACTCCTACGAGCAGTACTTC. It encodes CASSLQHSYEQYF. This chain links TRBV11-2 with TRBJ2-7; D unresolved. The germline V gene encodes CDR1 SGHAT and CDR2 FQNNGV. The CDR3 runs 13 residues. V lost 3 bases to trimming and J lost 0 bases, with 6 bases between them.

This chain joins TRBV6-5 and TRBJ1-1; D is ambiguous. From germline, CDR1 is MNHEY and CDR2 SVGAGI. V lost 5 bases and J 5 bases, leaving 15 bases between the germline ends. The CDR3 covers 14 residues. DNA of the CDR3: TGTGCCAGCAGTCTCCTATCCGCTGGGACTGAAGCTTTCTTT. Protein product: CASSLLSAGTEAFF.

This clone has just a few counts. The CDR3 is CASSFNTQETQYF. CDR3 DNA sequence: TGCGCCAGCAGCTTCAATACACAAGAGACCCAGTACTTC. The chain employs TRBV5-1 and TRBJ2-5, with D hard to call. The CDR3 loop spans 13 amino acids. CDR1 SGHRS and CDR2 YFSETQ come from the germline V gene. V lost 2 bases to trimming and J lost 2 bases, with 7 bases between them.

This clone appeared a few times. V and J are TRBV7-3 and TRBJ2-4; D unclear. The V gene lost 4 bases and the J gene lost 8 bases, with 12 bases spanning the gap. The CDR3 is 13 amino acids. The germline gives CDR1 SGHTA, CDR2 FQGTGA. The CDR3 spells CASSSNRLDIQYF. CDR3 DNA sequence: TGTGCCAGCAGCTCAAATCGGTTGGACATTCAGTACTTC. Variable domain in full (rest from reference TRBV7-3 and TRBJ2-4): GAGVSQTPSNKVTEKGKYVELRCDPISGHTALYWYRQSLGQGPEFLIYFQGTGAADDSGLPNDRFFAVRPEGSVSTLKIQRTERGDSAVYLCASSSNRLDIQYFGAGTRLSVL.

The chain uses TRBV15 and TRBJ2-3; D is perhaps TRBD2 (5 bases). Between the trimmed V and J ends, which lost 5 bases and 1 base, there was a span of 16 bases. Looked up from germline, CDR1 is LNHNV and CDR2 is YYDKDF (reference sequence). The CDR3 covers 16 residues. The CDR3 sequence: CATSGWSGGGTDTQYF. CDR3 DNA: TGTGCCACCAGCGGGTGGAGCGGAGGCGGCACAGATACGCAGTATTTT.

The chain joins TRBV7-3 to TRBJ2-1; TRBD2 aligns across 11 bases. The CDR3 sequence is 15 residues long. CDR1 is SGHTA, CDR2 FQGTGA, per germline. V lost 5 bases to trimming and J lost 4 bases; unmatched junction nucleotides: 4. CDR3 in DNA: TGTGCCAGCAGCCACGGGACTAGCGGATACAATGAGCAGTTCTTC. Translating gives CASSHGTSGYNEQFF.

The gene calls are TRBV5-6 and TRBJ2-7; the match to TRBD2 covers 10 bases. Germline loops: CDR1 SGHDT, CDR2 YYEEEE. The CDR3 extends over 14 amino acids. Unmatched junction bases numbered 4, after V lost 4 bases and J lost 3 bases. CDR3 residues: CASSTGTSVYEQYF. The CDR3 DNA is TGTGCCAGCAGCACCGGGACTAGCGTCTACGAGCAGTACTTC.

V usage is TRBV7-2 and J usage is TRBJ1-5; D ambiguous. Trimming shortened V by 4 bases and J by 5 bases, and 6 bases separated the two germline ends. The CDR3 has 12 residues. The germline CDR1 and CDR2 sequences are SGHTA and FQGNSA. CDR3 amino acids: CASSSGDQPQHF. DNA of the CDR3: TGTGCCAGCAGCTCTGGAGATCAGCCCCAGCATTTT. Looking up the rest from reference TRBV7-2 and TRBJ1-5 gives the full variable domain: GAGVSQSPSNKVTEKGKDVELRCDPISGHTALYWYRQSLGQGLEFLIYFQGNSAPDKSGLPSDRFSAERTGGSVSTLTIQRTQQEDSAVYLCASSSGDQPQHFGDGTRLSIL.

This rearrangement joins TRBV6-5 to TRBJ1-6, with TRBD1 as a possible D gene (5 bases). Germline assignment: CDR1 MNHEY and CDR2 SVGAGI. V was pared by 2 bases and J by 6 bases, with 5 bases between. This CDR3 is built from 13 residues. As DNA, the CDR3 is TGTGCCAGCAGTTACAGGGGTAATTCACCCCTCCACTTT. Its translation is CASSYRGNSPLHF.

This clone was detected a few times. The chain carries TRBV2 and TRBJ1-2; no clear D gene. Germline V gene lookup returns CDR1 SNHLY and CDR2 FYNNEI. The V and J ends lost 7 bases and 3 bases respectively, with 6 bases between them. CDR3 length: 11 amino acids. The CDR3 DNA is TGTGCCAGCACCAGCCACTATGGCTACACCTTC. Translating gives CASTSHYGYTF.

The rearrangement joins TRBV7-2 to TRBJ1-1; no reliable D call. Trimming pared 0 bases from V and 7 bases from J, leaving 6 bases between. CDR1 and CDR2 from the germline V gene are SGHTA and FQGNSA. This CDR3 is built from 12 residues. CDR3 sequence reads: CASSLARIEAFF. The CDR3 nucleotides are TGTGCCAGCAGCTTAGCACGAATTGAAGCTTTCTTT.

This clone was seen only once. This sequence joins TRBV9 and TRBJ2-1; perhaps TRBD1 as D (5 bases). Germline values: CDR1 SGDLS, CDR2 YYNGEE. Trimming left V 0 bases short and J 0 bases short, with 7 bases between. There are 15 residues in the CDR3. The CDR3 is CASSVEGVSYNEQFF. CDR3 coding DNA: TGTGCCAGCAGCGTAGAAGGGGTCTCCTACAATGAGCAGTTCTTC.

The gene calls are TRBV15 and TRBJ2-3; D is unclear. CDR3 length equals 17 residues. V was pared by 0 bases and J by 3 bases, with 16 bases between. CDR1 LNHNV and CDR2 YYDKDF come from the germline V gene (reference sequence). CDR3 in amino acids: CATSRDDAQTLTDTQYF. The CDR3 nucleotides read TGTGCCACCAGCAGAGATGACGCACAGACCCTTACAGATACGCAGTATTTT.

In DNA, the CDR3 is TGTGCCAGTAGTACCCACCCCGGGGGAAGCAATCAGCCCCAGCATTTT. It encodes CASSTHPGGSNQPQHF. This chain uses TRBV19 with TRBJ1-5; tentatively, D is TRBD1 (5 bases). The CDR3 contains 16 residues. Germline assignment: CDR1 LNHDA and CDR2 SQIVND (reference sequence). V was cut by 4 bases and J by 1 base, with 14 bases left in between. Filled out from reference TRBV19 and TRBJ1-5, the complete variable domain reads DGGITQSPKYLFRKEGQNVTLSCEQNLNHDAMYWYRQDPGQGLRLIYYSQIVNDFQKGDIAEGYSVSREKKESFPLTVTSAQKNPTAFYLCASSTHPGGSNQPQHFGDGTRLSIL.

This chain uses TRBV19 with TRBJ2-6; D gene ambiguous. The germline V and J ends were trimmed by 8 bases and 0 bases, with 11 bases remaining between them. Germline V gene lookup returns CDR1 LNHDA and CDR2 SQIVND (reference sequence). The CDR3 extends over 15 amino acids. The DNA of the CDR3 is TGTGCCAGTGGGTTTTTCCACTCTGGGGCCAACGTCCTGACTTTC. Protein: CASGFFHSGANVLTF.

In its sample, this clone was seen once. This chain connects TRBV18 to TRBJ1-1, with a weak D call TRBD1 (5 bases). The CDR3 is made up of 15 amino acids. Germline CDR1 is KGHSH and CDR2 is LQKENI. Trimming pared 1 base from V and 1 base from J, leaving 10 bases between. Here the CDR3 reads CASSPLGGRNTEAFF. The CDR3 coding sequence is TGTGCCAGCTCACCACTCGGGGGTCGGAACACTGAAGCTTTCTTT. The full variable domain, completed using reference TRBV18 and TRBJ1-1, is NAGVMQNPRHLVRRRGQEARLRCSPMKGHSHVYWYRQLPEEGLKFMVYLQKENIIDESGMPKERFSAEFPKEGPSILRIQQVVRGDSAAYFCASSPLGGRNTEAFFGQGTRLTVV.

This clone was detected only once. This chain joins TRBV7-9 and TRBJ1-2; D is uncertain. Germline V gives CDR1 SEHNR, CDR2 FQNEAQ (reference sequence). The CDR3 runs to 14 residues. V lost 3 bases and J 3 bases, leaving 11 bases between the germline ends. The CDR3 here is CASSFIGEYYGYTF. The CDR3 DNA follows: TGTGCCAGCAGCTTTATTGGGGAGTACTATGGCTACACCTTC.

This clone is a singleton in its sample. The rearrangement links TRBV14 to TRBJ2-2, with D possibly being TRBD2 (5 bases). The V end was cut by 2 bases, the J end by 4 bases, with 11 bases between. Looked up from germline, CDR1 is SGHDN and CDR2 is FVKESK. The CDR3 sequence is 15 residues long. The CDR3 reads CASSQQPGFTGELFF. The CDR3 nucleotides are TGTGCCAGCAGCCAACAACCGGGGTTCACCGGGGAGCTGTTTTTT.

The CDR3 DNA reads as TGTGCCAGCAGTGATTTCGGTGTTAAATCCTACAATGAGCAGTTCTTC. It translates to CASSDFGVKSYNEQFF. The rearrangement links TRBV2 to TRBJ2-1; D remains unclear. Germline V gives CDR1 SNHLY, CDR2 FYNNEI. The CDR3 is 16 residues long. Trimming removed 3 bases at V and 1 base at J, with 13 bases between. Full variable domain (missing parts from reference TRBV2 and TRBJ2-1): EPEVTQTPSHQVTQMGQEVILRCVPISNHLYFYWYRQILGQKVEFLVSFYNNEISEKSEIFDDQFSVERPDGSNFTLKIRSTKLEDSAMYFCASSDFGVKSYNEQFFGPGTRLTVL.

The chain has TRBV14 and TRBJ2-3; perhaps TRBD2 as D (6 bases). The CDR3 contains 14 residues. V gave up 1 base and J gave up 4 bases, with 9 bases separating them. Germline loops: CDR1 SGHDN, CDR2 FVKESK. CDR3: CASSQAGVADTQYF. CDR3 DNA: TGTGCCAGCAGCCAAGCGGGAGTGGCAGATACGCAGTATTTT.

This clone has more than one count but fewer than ten. The sample holds other DNA sequences that translate to the same CDR3. The chain uses TRBV5-1 and TRBJ1-5; a weak D match, TRBD1 (5 bases). The CDR3 is 14 residues long. Germline assignment: CDR1 SGHRS and CDR2 YFSETQ. V gave up 0 bases and J gave up 5 bases, with 9 bases separating them. CDR3 sequence: CASSLGQGDQPQHF. The CDR3 coding sequence is TGCGCCAGCAGCTTGGGGCAGGGAGATCAGCCCCAGCATTTT. Variable domain in full (rest from reference TRBV5-1 and TRBJ1-5): KAGVTQTPRYLIKTRGQQVTLSCSPISGHRSVSWYQQTPGQGLQFLFEYFSETQRNKGNFPGRFSGRQFSNSRSEMNVSTLELGDSALYLCASSLGQGDQPQHFGDGTRLSIL.

This clone was counted a few times. The chain combines TRBV19 with TRBJ1-5; 8 bases are a match to TRBD1. This CDR3 is 15 amino acids long. V lost 2 bases and J lost 1; bases outside the gene matches: 1. Germline CDR1 LNHDA, CDR2 SQIVND (reference sequence). The CDR3 DNA is TGTGCCAGTAGTATATGGGACAGGAGCAATCAGCCCCAGCATTTT. Its protein product is CASSIWDRSNQPQHF.

This clone turned up a few times. The chain carries TRBV27 and TRBJ2-5, with D possibly being TRBD2 (7 bases). The germline V and J ends were trimmed by 7 bases and 2 bases, with 29 bases remaining between them. This CDR3 has 19 amino acids. Germline CDR1 and CDR2: MNHEY and SMNVEV (reference sequence). The CDR3 reads CASTPKGNDRTRGQETQYF. In DNA, the CDR3 is TGTGCCAGCACTCCCAAAGGGAATGATAGGACTAGGGGGCAAGAGACCCAGTACTTC.

As concerns this clone: Compared with germline, one end of the junction differs, possibly owing to a read error. The chain has TRBV7-3 and TRBJ2-3, with 7 bases matching TRBD1. Germline CDR1 SGHTA, CDR2 FQGTGA. The CDR3 is made up of 15 amino acids. CDR3 amino acids: CASSPEGQPRDTQYF. CDR3 DNA: TGCGCCAGCAGCCCTGAGGGACAGCCTAGGGATACGCAGTATTTT.

Only a few counts were recorded for this clone. The chain is built from TRBV7-2 and TRBJ1-1; D gene uncertain. The germline gives CDR1 SGHTA, CDR2 FQGNSA. V lost 3 bases, J lost 5 bases, and 10 bases lay in between. This CDR3 comprises 13 residues. Here the CDR3 reads CASSFGGSTEAFF. The CDR3 region has the DNA TGTGCCAGCAGCTTCGGCGGAAGTACTGAAGCTTTCTTT. The full variable domain, its missing parts supplied by reference TRBV7-2 and TRBJ1-1, is GAGVSQSPSNKVTEKGKDVELRCDPISGHTALYWYRQSLGQGLEFLIYFQGNSAPDKSGLPSDRFSAERTGGSVSTLTIQRTQQEDSAVYLCASSFGGSTEAFFGQGTRLTVV.

This clone turned up a few times. The chain recombines TRBV13 with TRBJ2-7, with D perhaps matching TRBD2 (5 bases). The CDR3 is 17 residues long. Deletions cut 6 bases from V and 1 base from J, with 22 bases between. CDR1 is PRHDT, CDR2 FYEKMQ, per germline (reference sequence). CDR3 loop: CASSPAGLENVSYEQYF. Here the CDR3 DNA reads TGTGCCAGCAGTCCGGCTGGACTTGAGAATGTATCCTACGAGCAGTACTTC.

Sample share makes this clone medium-sized. The genes are TRBV18 and TRBJ1-6; D gene unclear. V dropped 3 bases and J dropped 3 bases, with 9 bases sitting between them. This CDR3 is 15 amino acids long. Looked up from germline, CDR1 is KGHSH and CDR2 is LQKENI. CDR3 nucleotides: TGTGCCAGCTCACCGGCCACTGACTATAATTCACCCCTCCACTTT. Translating it yields CASSPATDYNSPLHF.

J is TRBJ2-6 and V is TRBV27; D tentatively fits TRBD1 or TRBD2 (5 bases each). CDR1 and CDR2 from the germline V gene are MNHEY and SMNVEV (reference sequence). The length of the CDR3 is 15 residues. The V gene lost 9 bases and the J gene lost 4 bases, with 16 bases spanning the gap. The CDR3 region has the DNA TGTGCCAGTATGATGTGGGGGTACGGGGCCAACGTCCTGACTTTC. Amino acid sequence: CASMMWGYGANVLTF.

This clone is classed as medium-sized (0.01 to 0.1%). This chain uses TRBV7-9 with TRBJ2-3; no clear D gene. Germline V gives CDR1 SEHNR, CDR2 FQNEAQ (reference sequence). The CDR3 extends over 15 amino acids. The germline V and J ends were trimmed by 7 bases and 2 bases, with 16 bases remaining between them. The CDR3: CASTGFSVITDTQYF. The CDR3 nucleotides read TGTGCCAGCACCGGCTTTTCAGTTATCACAGATACGCAGTATTTT.

This chain uses TRBV10-3 with TRBJ1-1; a possible D gene is TRBD1 (6 bases). This CDR3 region has 15 residues. Per germline, CDR1 ENHRY and CDR2 SYGVKD. V was cut by 2 bases and J by 1 base, with 11 bases left in between. CDR3 nucleotides: TGTGCCATCAGTGAGCGGACGGACAGGAACACTGAAGCTTTCTTT. Its protein product is CAISERTDRNTEAFF.